This TCR beta chain was recorded in a study of T cells in Graves' hyperthyroidism and ophthalmopathy. The CDR3 runs 15 residues. Between the trimmed V and J ends, which lost 4 bases and 0 bases, there was a span of 13 bases. Germline values: CDR1 ENHRY, CDR2 SYGVKD. Amplified TCR beta CDR3 regions came from RNA transcripts. First-round RT-PCR of the TCR CDR3 relied on the HTBI primer set. One entry per CDR3 protein results from TCRdb running MiXCR on the multiplex PCR reads. The table shows roughly 500,000 distinct CDR3 sequences, with around 46% occurring only once. This rearrangement joins TRBV10-3 to TRBJ2-7; D may correspond to TRBD1 or TRBD2 (5 bases each). The sample consisted of peripheral blood or thyroid tissue (not recorded which). The sequence was collected from an adult woman with Graves' disease, either hyperthyroidism or ophthalmopathy (not recorded which). The CDR3 DNA reads TGTGCCATCAGTGCTCTGTCCGGGACCTCCTACGAGCAGTACTTC. This gives the protein CAISALSGTSYEQYF.